This T cell receptor beta chain derives from a study of control samples from healthy donors and cancer patients. TCRdb's copy holds only in-frame clones and misses some; the assay was immunoSEQ multiplex PCR. Of about 85,000 clones in the sample, roughly nine tenths were seen once. The CDR3 runs 14 residues. V was trimmed by 1 base and J by 5 bases, leaving 9 bases between them. Germline CDR1 SGHAT, CDR2 FQNNGV. This clonotype was obtained from an older woman in good health. This sequence joins TRBV11-2 and TRBJ2-1; D unresolved. Material: blood. The CDR3 loop is CASSLGPSNNEQFF. The CDR3 DNA is TGTGCCAGCAGCTTAGGCCCTTCGAACAATGAGCAGTTCTTC.